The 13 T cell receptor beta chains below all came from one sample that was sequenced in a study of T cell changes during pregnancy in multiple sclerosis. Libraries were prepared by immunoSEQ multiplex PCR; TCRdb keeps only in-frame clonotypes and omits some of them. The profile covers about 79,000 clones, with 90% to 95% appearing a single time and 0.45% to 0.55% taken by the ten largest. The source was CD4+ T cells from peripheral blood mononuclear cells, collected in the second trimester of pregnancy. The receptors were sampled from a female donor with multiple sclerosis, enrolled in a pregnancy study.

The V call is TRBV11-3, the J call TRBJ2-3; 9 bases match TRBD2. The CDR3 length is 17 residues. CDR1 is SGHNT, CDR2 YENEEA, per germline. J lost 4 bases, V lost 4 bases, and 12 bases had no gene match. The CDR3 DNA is TGTGCCAGCAGCTCCCCTCCCCAGCGGGGGGAGGCAGATACGCAGTATTTT. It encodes CASSSPPQRGEADTQYF.

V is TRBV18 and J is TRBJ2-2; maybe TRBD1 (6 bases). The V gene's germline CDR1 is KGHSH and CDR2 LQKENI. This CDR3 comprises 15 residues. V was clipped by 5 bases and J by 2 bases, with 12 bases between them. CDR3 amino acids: CASSSRGTNTGELFF. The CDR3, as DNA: TGTGCCAGCTCATCAAGGGGGACAAACACCGGGGAGCTGTTTTTT.

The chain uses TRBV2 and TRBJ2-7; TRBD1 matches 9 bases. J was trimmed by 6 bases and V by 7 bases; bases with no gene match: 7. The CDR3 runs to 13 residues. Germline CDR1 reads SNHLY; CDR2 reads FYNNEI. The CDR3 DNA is TGTGCCAGCACCCGGGACAGGGTGGGCGAGCAGTACTTC. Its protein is CASTRDRVGEQYF.

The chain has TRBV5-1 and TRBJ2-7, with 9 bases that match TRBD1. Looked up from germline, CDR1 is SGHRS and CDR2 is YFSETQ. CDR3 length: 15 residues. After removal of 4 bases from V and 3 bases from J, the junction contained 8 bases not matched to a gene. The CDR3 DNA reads TGCGCCAGCAGCCGCTCACCGGGACAGGGCTACGAGCAGTACTTC. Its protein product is CASSRSPGQGYEQYF.

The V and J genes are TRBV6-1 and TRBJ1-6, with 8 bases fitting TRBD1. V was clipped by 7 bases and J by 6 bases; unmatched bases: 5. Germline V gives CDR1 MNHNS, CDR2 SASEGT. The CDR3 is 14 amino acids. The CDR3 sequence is CASTQGQGNSPLHF. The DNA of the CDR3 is TGTGCCAGCACCCAAGGACAGGGTAATTCACCCCTCCACTTT.

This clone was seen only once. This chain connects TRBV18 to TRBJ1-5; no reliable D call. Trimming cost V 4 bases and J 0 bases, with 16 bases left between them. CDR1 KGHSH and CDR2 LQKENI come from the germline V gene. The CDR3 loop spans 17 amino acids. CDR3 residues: CASSRRSDGYSNQPQHF. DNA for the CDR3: TGTGCCAGCTCACGGAGGTCGGACGGATATAGCAATCAGCCCCAGCATTTT.

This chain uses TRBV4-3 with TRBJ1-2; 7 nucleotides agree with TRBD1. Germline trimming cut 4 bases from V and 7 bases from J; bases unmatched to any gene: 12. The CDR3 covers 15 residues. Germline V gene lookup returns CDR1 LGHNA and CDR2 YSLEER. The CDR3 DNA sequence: TGCGCCAGCAGCCTAGCACAGGGGTTGGGGGGTGGCTACACCTTC. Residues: CASSLAQGLGGGYTF.

The CDR3 region has the DNA TGTGCCAGCAGCTTACCCGGGACTAGCGGGCAGTACTTC. It codes for CASSLPGTSGQYF. This chain uses TRBV7-2 with TRBJ2-7; TRBD2 aligns across 11 bases. CDR3 length: 13 amino acids. Trimming removed 2 bases from V and 9 bases from J; junction bases left unmatched: 3. Germline CDR1 reads SGHTA; CDR2 reads FQGNSA.

The CDR3 sequence is CATQDRGLRGETQYF. CDR3 nucleotide sequence: TGTGCCACCCAAGACAGGGGTCTACGCGGAGAGACCCAGTACTTC. The rearrangement links TRBV19 to TRBJ2-5; TRBD1 matches 8 bases. Germline loops: CDR1 LNHDA, CDR2 SQIVND (reference sequence). Trimming cost V 10 bases and J 4 bases; bases outside gene matches: 14. The CDR3 covers 15 residues.

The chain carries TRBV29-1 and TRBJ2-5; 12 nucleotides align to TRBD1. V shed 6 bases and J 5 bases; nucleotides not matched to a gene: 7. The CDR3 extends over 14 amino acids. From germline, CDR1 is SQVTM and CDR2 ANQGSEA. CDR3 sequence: CSVAGTGGWETQYF. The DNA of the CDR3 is TGCAGCGTAGCCGGGACAGGGGGCTGGGAGACCCAGTACTTC.

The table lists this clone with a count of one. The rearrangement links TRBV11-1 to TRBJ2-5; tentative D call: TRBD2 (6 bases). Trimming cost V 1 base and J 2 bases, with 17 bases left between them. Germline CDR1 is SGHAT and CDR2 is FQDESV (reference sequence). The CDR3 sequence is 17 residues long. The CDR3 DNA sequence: TGTGCCAGCAGCTTAGGGCTAGCGCGGTTATATCAAGAGACCCAGTACTTC. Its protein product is CASSLGLARLYQETQYF.

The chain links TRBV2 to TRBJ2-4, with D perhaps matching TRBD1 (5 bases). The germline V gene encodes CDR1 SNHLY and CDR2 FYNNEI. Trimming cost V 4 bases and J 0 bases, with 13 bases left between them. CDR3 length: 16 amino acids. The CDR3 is CASSVESRVAKNIQYF. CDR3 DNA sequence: TGTGCCAGCAGTGTAGAGAGCAGGGTAGCCAAAAACATTCAGTACTTC.

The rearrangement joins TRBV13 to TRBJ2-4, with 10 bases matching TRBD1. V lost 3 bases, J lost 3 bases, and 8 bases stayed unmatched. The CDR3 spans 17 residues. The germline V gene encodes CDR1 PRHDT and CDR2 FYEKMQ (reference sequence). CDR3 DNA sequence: TGTGCCAGCAGCTTGACCCGGGACAGGGGATTCAAAAACATTCAGTACTTC. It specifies CASSLTRDRGFKNIQYF.